This TCR beta chain was recorded in a study of breast tumors, draining lymph nodes, adjacent tissues (dated by TCRdb to the mid-2010s). Broadly, across the study: TCR beta repertoires were compared across tumor, adjacent nontumor tissue and axillary lymph nodes obtained from breast cancer patients. The study aimed to assess the relationships and possible T-cell exchange between tumor, surrounding tissue and draining lymph node repertoires in human breast cancer.

In the germline V gene (reference sequence), CDR1 corresponds to GTSNPN and CDR2 to SVGIG. Trimming takes 1 base from V and 5 bases from J, and the germline ends sit 8 bases apart. The CDR3 runs 12 residues from the cysteine to the phenylalanine. Solely the CDR3 DNA is kept, with 36 bases framed from the first base. The sample was run on an Illumina HiSeq 2000. TCR beta chain libraries were generated through multiplex PCR amplification. The amplified TCR beta chain products were analyzed by high-throughput sequencing. TCRdb reanalyzed the raw reads on its own, using fastp at Q25 for trimming and MiXCR for clone calling, and kept in-frame beta chains. For every CDR3 protein sequence, its rows merge into one entry that carries the most common genes and DNA. The sample yields approximately 210,000 distinct CDR3 sequences; 34% were counted once. About 3.9% of the sample belongs to the ten largest clones.

Broader findings and caveats from the paper: The similarity between tumor and nontumor tissue repertoires was significantly greater in luminal-like breast cancer than in basal-like breast cancer. The study presented the conclusion that tumor T cells originate in lymph nodes as consistent with a hypothesis, not as something directly demonstrated. Tumors showed preferential V and J gene usage, and their T-cell repertoire diversity fell below that of lymph nodes yet above that of nontumor tissue. A scenario in which most tumor T cells derive from the lymph node and then expand within tumor tissue was judged to be consistent with the data.

Lymph node samples were obtained from the axillary draining lymph nodes of breast cancer patients. Remarks on this clonotype: Its antigen is unknown. No much larger clone is present one base from it, and per-base qualities are unavailable.

The chain links TRBV30 with TRBJ2-5, with the D gene not clear enough to name. The receptor was isolated from a female donor with breast cancer. Some clones in this sample may be carry-over from other donors' samples. Sequencing was done on a sample of axillary lymph node tissue. The CDR3 region reads CAWSESRETQYF. The nucleotide sequence reads TGTGCCTGGAGTGAGAGCAGGGAGACCCAGTACTTC.